The source of this T cell receptor beta chain is a study of T-cell reconstitution after alpha-beta-depleted transplantation in children (dated by TCRdb to 2016 to 2018). About the full investigation: T-cell immune reconstitution after TCRalphabeta/CD19-depleted allogeneic hematopoietic cell transplantation in children was quantitatively tracked in the study by means of TCR repertoire profiling.

Receptors were amplified or captured by PCR. Sequencing relied on an Illumina HiSeq 2500. TCR libraries were prepared with molecular barcoding, using unique molecular identifiers to normalize TCRbeta repertoire quantification. The public reads were quality trimmed at Q25 with fastp and then assembled into clones with MiXCR by TCRdb, keeping productive beta chains. When rows share a CDR3 protein, they turn into one entry using the most common DNA and genes. The sample has about 870,000 distinct CDR3 sequences on record, 16% of them singletons. Around 4.5% of the sample goes to the ten largest clones. Reading the label with the study, this specimen's treatment or condition is: allogeneic hematopoietic cell transplantation with graft depleted of TCRalphabeta T cells and CD19 B cells. The children who served as transplant recipients had been given grafts of TCRalphabeta/CD19-depleted allogeneic hematopoietic cells.

V loses 5 bases, J loses 1 base, and the germline ends lie 14 bases apart. The CDR3 covers 15 residues, taking in both the cysteine and the phenylalanine. Only CDR3 DNA remains: 45 bases, in frame from the first base. CDR1 is given as SGHAT and CDR2 as FQNNGV, both from the germline V gene. What the research found in general, with its limitations: The high TCRbeta diversity at day 60 in some patients was ascribed to recipient T cells and intrathymic progenitors that had survived conditioning. Over the following months the frequencies of hyperexpanded clones went down, and after one year T-cell counts and TCRbeta diversity were mostly credited to newly produced T cells. About two months after transplant, the apparently early recovery of alphabetaT-cell counts reportedly depended on just several hundred clones that had expanded rapidly and came from non-depleted graft cells.

As concerns this clonotype: There is no known antigen for this receptor. Base qualities are missing; no much larger clone stands one base away.

The specimen comprised PBMCs, mostly from graft donor cells, sampled 360 days after TCRalphabeta/CD19-depleted stem cell transplant. The rearranged chain carries TRBV11-2 and TRBJ1-1; the D gene cannot be named for sure. The sequence was obtained from a male patient between 5 and 17 years old who had a stem cell transplant for acute lymphoblastic leukemia, so the T cells may come from the graft donor. The nucleotide sequence reads TGTGCCAGCAGCCCCCGGCGGGAGGGGAACACTGAAGCTTTCTTT. Translated, this is CASSPRREGNTEAFF.